Given below is one TCR beta chain in context. Per the study methods: Researchers report that nucleated cell counts were estimated from reference gene primer amplification. This table comes from immunoSEQ multiplex PCR, and its TCRdb copy is limited to in-frame clones, with some not included. V and J calls and clone size are as listed in that table; D and trimming were resolved from the DNA. The sample carries around 20,000 clones, around 83% recorded once. Germline values: CDR1 MNHEY, CDR2 SVGAGI. Trimming pared 2 bases from V and 9 bases from J, leaving 19 bases between. The CDR3 has 16 residues. The sample originates from a study of blood T cell repertoires in COVID-19. Study background: T cells, B-cell-depleted T cells, or PBMCs provided the cDNA or gDNA that served as material.

The clonotype was recovered from a human donor with active COVID-19. The donor label of this sample is uncertain. The V and J genes are TRBV6-5 and TRBJ2-2; a weak D match, TRBD1 (6 bases). The sample was peripheral blood. The CDR3 loop is CASSYDRQVRNRELFF. The CDR3 coding sequence is TGTGCCAGCAGTTACGACCGACAGGTTCGGAACCGGGAGCTGTTTTTT.